By share, the clone carrying this T cell receptor (beta chain) counts as medium-sized. Its antigen is currently unknown. The data originate from a study of OX40 agonist ivuxolimab in advanced cancers. Study background: At 0.01 to 10 mg/kg, ivuxolimab was administered intravenously to patients every 2 weeks. Broader study findings: Certain nonresponders additionally had low normalized T-cell clonal expansion. No determination was made of the antigen specificity of the expanded peripheral T cells.

CDR1 and CDR2 from the germline V gene are MGHRA and YSYEKL. V was pared by 1 base and J by 2 bases, with 15 bases between. This CDR3 comprises 17 residues. This table comes from immunoSEQ multiplex PCR, and its TCRdb copy is limited to in-frame clones, with some not included. There are about 28,000 clones in the sample; roughly 83% occur only once, and about 27% lies in the top ten. The specimen was CD4+ or CD8+ T cells sorted from blood, collected in a trial of the OX40 agonist ivuxolimab. This chain connects TRBV4-1 to TRBJ1-3; D perhaps matches TRBD1 (5 bases). The sequence was collected from an adult with an advanced solid tumor such as melanoma, head and neck, liver or kidney cancer. Written as DNA, the CDR3 is TGCGCCAGCAGCCAAGTCCAACAGGCTAAAACTGGAAACACCATATATTTT. Translating it yields CASSQVQQAKTGNTIYF.